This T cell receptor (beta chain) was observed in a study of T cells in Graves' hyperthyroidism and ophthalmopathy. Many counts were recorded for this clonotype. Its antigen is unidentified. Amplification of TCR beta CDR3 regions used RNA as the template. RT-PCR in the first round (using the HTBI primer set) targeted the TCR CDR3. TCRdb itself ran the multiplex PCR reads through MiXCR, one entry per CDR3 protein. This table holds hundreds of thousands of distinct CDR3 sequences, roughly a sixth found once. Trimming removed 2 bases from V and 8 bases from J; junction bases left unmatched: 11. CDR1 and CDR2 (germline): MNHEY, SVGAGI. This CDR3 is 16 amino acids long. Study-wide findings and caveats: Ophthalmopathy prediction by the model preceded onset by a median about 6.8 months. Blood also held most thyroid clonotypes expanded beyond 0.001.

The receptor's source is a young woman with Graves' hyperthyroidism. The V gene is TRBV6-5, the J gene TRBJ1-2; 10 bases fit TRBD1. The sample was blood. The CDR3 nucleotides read TGTGCCAGCAGTTACGGACCGACAGGGGGCTCGGAGGGCTACACCTTC. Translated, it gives CASSYGPTGGSEGYTF.